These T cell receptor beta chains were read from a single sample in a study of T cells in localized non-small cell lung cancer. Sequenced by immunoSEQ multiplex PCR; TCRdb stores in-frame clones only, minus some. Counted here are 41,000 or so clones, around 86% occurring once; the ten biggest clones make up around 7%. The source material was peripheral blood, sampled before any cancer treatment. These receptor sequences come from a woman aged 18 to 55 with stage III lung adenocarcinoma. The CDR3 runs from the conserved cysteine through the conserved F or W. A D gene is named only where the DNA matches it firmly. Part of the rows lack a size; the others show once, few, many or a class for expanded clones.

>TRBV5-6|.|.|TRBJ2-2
CASSHTVGVATGELFF
TGTGCCAGCAGCCACACCGTGGGGGTGGCCACCGGGGAGCTGTTTTTT
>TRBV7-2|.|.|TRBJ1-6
CASSLVLGLSSYNSPLHF
TGTGCCAGCAGCTTAGTTTTGGGTTTAAGCTCCTATAATTCACCCCTCCACTTT
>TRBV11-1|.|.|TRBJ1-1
CASSPNGAGQVGTEAFF
TGTGCCAGCAGCCCCAATGGGGCAGGTCAGGTGGGCACTGAAGCCTTCTTT
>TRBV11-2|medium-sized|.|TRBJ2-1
CASRKEGYNEQFF
TGTGCCAGCAGGAAAGAGGGCTACAATGAGCAGTTCTTC
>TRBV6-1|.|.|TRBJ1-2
CASSDGGLRKGYTF
TGTGCCAGCAGTGATGGGGGCCTAAGAAAAGGCTACACCTTC
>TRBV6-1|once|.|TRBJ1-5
CASSEAQHQPQHF
TGTGCCAGCAGTGAAGCCCAACACCAGCCCCAGCATTTT
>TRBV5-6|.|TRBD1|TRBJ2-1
CASSTQGVNEQFF
TGTGCCAGCAGCACACAGGGGGTGAACGAGCAGTTCTTC
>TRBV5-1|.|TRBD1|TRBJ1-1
CASTFHRQGMSEAFF
TGCGCCAGCACCTTCCACCGACAGGGAATGAGTGAAGCTTTCTTT
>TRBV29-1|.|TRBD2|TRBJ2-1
CSVYRGGSNEQFF
TGCAGCGTTTACCGGGGGGGGTCCAATGAGCAGTTCTTC
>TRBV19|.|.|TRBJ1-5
CASSIGGGSNQPQHF
TGTGCCAGTAGTATCGGGGGCGGGTCCAATCAGCCCCAGCATTTT
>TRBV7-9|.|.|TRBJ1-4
CASTGGQRSNEKLFF
TGTGCCAGCACCGGTGGACAGAGGTCTAATGAAAAACTGTTTTTT
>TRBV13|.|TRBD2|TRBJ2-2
CASSTAGGRTGELFF
TGTGCCAGCAGCACAGCGGGGGGGCGCACCGGGGAGCTGTTTTTT
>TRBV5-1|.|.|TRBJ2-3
CASSLVGRSADTQYF
TGCGCCAGCAGCTTGGTGGGTAGGTCGGCAGATACGCAGTATTTT
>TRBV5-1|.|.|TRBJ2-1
CASAPRRGVDNEQFF
TGCGCCAGCGCACCTAGACGCGGGGTAGACAATGAGCAGTTCTTC
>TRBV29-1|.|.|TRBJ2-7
CSVEGVESYEQYF
TGCAGCGTTGAAGGGGTTGAGTCCTACGAGCAGTACTTC
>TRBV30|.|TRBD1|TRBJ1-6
CAWSLGGTGSPSPLHF
TGTGCCTGGAGCTTGGGGGGGACAGGGAGTCCATCACCCCTCCACTTT
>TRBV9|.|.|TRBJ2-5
CASSATDLRRETQYF
TGTGCCAGCAGCGCGACCGACCTCCGAAGGGAGACCCAGTACTTC
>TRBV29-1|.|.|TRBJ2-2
CSVQGGGELFF
TGCAGCGTTCAGGGTGGCGGGGAGCTGTTTTTT
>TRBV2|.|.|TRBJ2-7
CASIQDGGQSSYEQYF
TGTGCCAGCATCCAAGACGGTGGGCAAAGCTCCTACGAGCAGTACTTC
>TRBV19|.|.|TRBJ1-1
CASSTWGDTEAFF
TGTGCCAGTAGTACGTGGGGGGATACTGAAGCTTTCTTT
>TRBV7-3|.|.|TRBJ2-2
CASSTGRTGEGGELFF
TGTGCCAGCTCAACAGGGAGGACGGGAGAGGGCGGGGAGCTGTTTTTT
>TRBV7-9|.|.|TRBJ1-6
CASSVQGNNSPLHF
TGTGCCAGCAGCGTACAGGGAAATAATTCACCCCTCCACTTT
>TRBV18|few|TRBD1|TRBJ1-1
CASSPEFGQGINTEAFF
TGTGCCAGCTCACCGGAATTTGGACAGGGGATAAACACTGAAGCTTTCTTT
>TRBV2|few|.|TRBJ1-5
CASRGDGEQPQHF
TGTGCCAGCAGGGGGGACGGAGAGCAGCCCCAGCATTTT
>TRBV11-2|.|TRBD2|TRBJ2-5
CASRSGASGGVTQYF
TGTGCCAGCAGGAGCGGGGCTAGCGGGGGTGTGACCCAGTACTTC
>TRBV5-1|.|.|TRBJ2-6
CASSTLDPGANVLTF
TGCGCCAGCAGTACCCTGGACCCTGGGGCCAACGTCCTGACTTTC
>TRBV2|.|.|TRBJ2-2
CASSAGYTGELFF
TGTGCCAGCAGTGCAGGATACACCGGGGAGCTGTTTTTT
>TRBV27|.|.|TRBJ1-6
CASSLRGFNNSPLHF
TGTGCCAGCAGTTTAAGGGGGTTCAATAATTCACCCCTCCACTTT
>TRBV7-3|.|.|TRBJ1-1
CASSLSGQAVNTEAFF
TGTGCCAGCAGCTTATCTGGCCAGGCAGTGAACACTGAAGCTTTCTTT
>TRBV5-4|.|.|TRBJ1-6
CASSWGGGYNSPLHF
TGTGCCAGCAGCTGGGGTGGGGGCTATAATTCACCCCTCCACTTT
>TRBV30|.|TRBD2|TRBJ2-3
CAWSGPGRGAADTQYF
TGTGCCTGGAGTGGGCCCGGGCGGGGGGCCGCAGATACGCAGTATTTT
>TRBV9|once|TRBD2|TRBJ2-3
CASSPQGRGGADTQYF
TGTGCCAGCAGCCCCCAGGGGCGGGGGGGGGCAGATACGCAGTATTTT
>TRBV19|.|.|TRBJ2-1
CASSSYGRVQFF
TGTGCCAGTAGTTCCTACGGACGGGTGCAGTTCTTC
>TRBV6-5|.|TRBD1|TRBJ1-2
CASTRTGLYGYTF
TGTGCCAGCACCCGGACAGGCCTTTATGGCTACACCTTC
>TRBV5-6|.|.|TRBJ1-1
CASSLSGSGTEAFF
TGTGCCAGCAGCTTGTCAGGGTCGGGGACTGAAGCTTTCTTT
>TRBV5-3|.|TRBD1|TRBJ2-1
CARSWTGGIRDEQFF
TGTGCCAGAAGCTGGACAGGGGGCATTCGAGATGAGCAGTTCTTC
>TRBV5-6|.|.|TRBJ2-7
CASSLGGGANGEQYF
TGTGCCAGCAGCTTAGGAGGGGGCGCTAATGGCGAGCAGTACTTC
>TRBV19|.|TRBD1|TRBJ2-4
CASSSTGGAYIQYF
TGTGCCAGTAGTTCGACAGGGGGCGCGTACATTCAGTACTTC
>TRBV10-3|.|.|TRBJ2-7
CAISRGGEQYF
TGTGCCATCAGCCGAGGGGGCGAGCAGTACTTC
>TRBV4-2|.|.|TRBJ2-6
CASSQGDSAIGANVLTF
TGTGCCAGCAGCCAAGGGGACTCAGCGATTGGGGCCAACGTCCTGACTTTC
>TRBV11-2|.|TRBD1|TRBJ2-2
CASSLGQGARTGELFF
TGTGCCAGCAGCTTAGGACAGGGGGCGCGGACCGGGGAGCTGTTTTTT
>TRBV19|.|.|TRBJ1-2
CASSRRENYGYTF
TGTGCCAGTAGTAGGCGGGAGAACTATGGCTACACCTTC
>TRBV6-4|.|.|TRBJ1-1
CASSDRENTEAFF
TGTGCCAGCAGTGACAGGGAGAACACTGAAGCTTTCTTT
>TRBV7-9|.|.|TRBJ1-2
CASSLGGRGYTF
TGTGCCAGCAGCTTAGGAGGAAGAGGCTACACCTTC
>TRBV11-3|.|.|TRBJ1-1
CASSSQENTEAFF
TGTGCCAGCAGCTCACAAGAGAACACTGAAGCTTTCTTT
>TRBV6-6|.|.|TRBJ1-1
CASSYVRTEAFF
TGTGCCAGCAGTTACGTAAGGACTGAAGCTTTCTTT
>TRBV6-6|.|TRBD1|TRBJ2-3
CASRMGQGRNTDTQYF
TGTGCCAGCAGGATGGGACAGGGGCGGAACACAGATACGCAGTATTTT
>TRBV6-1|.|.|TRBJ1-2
CASSTDGRYGYTF
TGTGCCAGCAGCACGGACGGAAGATATGGCTACACCTTC
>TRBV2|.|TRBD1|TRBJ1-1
CASSPAGGGITEAFF
TGTGCCAGCAGTCCTGCAGGGGGAGGTATAACTGAAGCTTTCTTT
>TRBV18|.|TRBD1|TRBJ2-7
CASGTGTGSYEQYF
TGTGCCAGCGGCACCGGGACAGGGTCCTACGAGCAGTACTTC
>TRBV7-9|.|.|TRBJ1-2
CASNAGRYGYTF
TGTGCCAGCAACGCAGGGAGGTATGGCTACACCTTC
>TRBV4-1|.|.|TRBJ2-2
CASSQENRQRNTGELFF
TGCGCCAGCAGCCAAGAAAATCGGCAGAGGAACACCGGGGAGCTGTTTTTT
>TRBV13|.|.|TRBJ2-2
CASSSQNTGELFF
TGTGCCAGCAGCTCCCAGAACACCGGGGAGCTGTTTTTT
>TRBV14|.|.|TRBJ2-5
CASSQAGLETQYF
TGTGCCAGCAGCCAAGCAGGGTTAGAGACCCAGTACTTC
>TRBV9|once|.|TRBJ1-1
CASSVAVGDTEAFF
TGTGCCAGCAGCGTAGCTGTTGGGGACACTGAAGCTTTCTTT
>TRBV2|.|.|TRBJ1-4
CASSEGPYEKLFF
TGTGCCAGCAGTGAAGGCCCCTACGAAAAACTGTTTTTT
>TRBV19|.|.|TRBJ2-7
CASSGSNSYEQYF
TGTGCCAGTAGCGGGTCCAACTCCTACGAGCAGTACTTC
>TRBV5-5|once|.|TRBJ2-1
CASSHLSDGAYNEQFF
TGTGCCAGCAGCCACCTCTCCGATGGGGCTTACAATGAGCAGTTCTTC
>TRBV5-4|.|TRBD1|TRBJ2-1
CATTDRGTLEGQFF
TGTGCCACTACGGACAGGGGCACACTGGAGGGGCAGTTCTTC